The clone carrying this TCR beta chain was seen a single time. The CDR3 spans 15 residues. Original analysis: Estimates of nucleated cell counts were drawn from the amplification of reference gene primers. Repertoires were generated with immunoSEQ multiplex PCR, while TCRdb's copy carries only in-frame clones and drops some. That table gives V, J and clone size, and the DNA gave D and trimming. Of 150,000 to 200,000 clones listed, about 81% are singletons. The source of the sample is a study of blood T cell repertoires in COVID-19. The receptor was isolated from a woman aged 55-70 years with COVID-19, enrolled during active disease. This chain links TRBV21-1 with TRBJ1-5; the table's D gene call, TRBD1, was not cross checked with the DNA. TRBV21-1 is flagged as a pseudogene. The sample comprised peripheral blood. CDR3 in DNA: TGTGCCAGCAGCAGGAGACAGCAAATCAATCAGCCCCAGCATTTT. Translating it yields CASSRRQQINQPQHF.